This T cell receptor beta chain was sequenced in a study of shared clonotypes between healthy human individuals. Study-wide context: A couple of female and a few male donors aged 18 to 49 were enrolled. For every donor, three CD4 naive, three CD4 memory, two CD8 naive and one CD8 memory plates were used. Study-wide results and caveats: Memory subsets had estimated richness that was generally smaller than that of naive subsets.

To note about this clone: As yet, its antigen is unknown. The same CDR3 is also encoded by other DNA sequences in this sample.

This table comes from immunoSEQ multiplex PCR, and its TCRdb copy is limited to in-frame clones, with some not included. The data contain about 300,000 clones, roughly 70% of them singletons. V lost 1 base and J 4 bases, leaving 8 bases between the germline ends. The CDR3 has 12 amino acids. The germline CDR1 and CDR2 sequences are GTSNPN and SVGIG (reference sequence). The specimen sequenced was memory CD4+ T cells sorted from blood. Subset denoted: CD45RA-negative fraction. The genes are TRBV30 and TRBJ2-7, with D hard to call. This receptor was obtained from a man between 25 and 39 years old in good health. Written as DNA, the CDR3 is TGTGCCTGGAGTGCCACTAAATACGAGCAGTACTTC. This gives the protein CAWSATKYEQYF.